This T cell receptor beta chain was sequenced in a study of cytomegalovirus exposure and HLA in healthy donors. The ends were cut back, 2 bases at V and 4 bases at J, with 12 bases in the middle. CDR1 is SGHKS, CDR2 YYEKEE, per germline (reference sequence). The CDR3 is 14 amino acids. This cohort consisted of healthy bone marrow donors. This PCR relied on a set of 60 Vbeta primers and 13 Jbeta primers. Only in-frame clones appear in the TCRdb table, and some are missing; sequencing was by immunoSEQ multiplex PCR. The table includes around 130,000 clones, approximately 70% detected once. The chain uses TRBV5-5 and TRBJ1-1, with D tentatively TRBD1 (6 bases). This receptor was obtained from a woman aged 60-75 years in good health and CMV-seropositive. The specimen sequenced was PBMCs. The CDR3 here is CASSFLGGATEAFF. CDR3 DNA sequence: TGTGCCAGCAGCTTCCTCGGGGGGGCCACTGAAGCTTTCTTT.